The rows below give T cell receptor beta chains drawn from one sample of a study of CD8+ T cells in alopecia areata. Profiled with immunoSEQ multiplex PCR; TCRdb holds only in-frame clones, not every one. In the table there are about 210,000 clones, less than 75% of which are singletons. The specimen comprised CD4+ T cells sorted from blood, sampled at week 4, from a patient treated with tofacitinib. Every receptor here comes from a human donor with alopecia areata. Each CDR3 is given with its conserved first and last residue. Fields, in order: clone size, D gene, V gene, CDR3 length, J gene, CDR3 protein, CDR3 DNA. The D gene is left open where the match is weak. Size values are once, few and many counts, or a class for expanded clones, and some rows have none.

-	TRBD1	TRBV27	16	TRBJ2-1	CASSTSGGRNYNEQFF	TGTGCCAGCAGTACCTCAGGGGGAAGGAATTACAATGAGCAGTTCTTC
few	TRBD1	TRBV29-1	14	TRBJ1-5	CSVQDRGSFQPQHF	TGCAGCGTTCAGGACAGGGGATCTTTTCAGCCCCAGCATTTT
-	-	TRBV7-2	12	TRBJ1-1	CASSIGDTEAFF	TGTGCCAGCAGCATTGGGGACACTGAAGCTTTCTTT
-	TRBD2	TRBV2	17	TRBJ2-2	CASRAGLAGWNTGELFF	TGTGCCAGCAGAGCGGGACTAGCGGGGTGGAACACCGGGGAGCTGTTTTTT
-	-	TRBV30	15	TRBJ1-2	CAWSSATANSYGYTF	TGTGCCTGGAGTTCTGCCACAGCTAATAGCTATGGCTACACCTTC
-	-	TRBV30	11	TRBJ1-1	CAWSPGSEAFF	TGTGCCTGGAGTCCTGGGTCTGAAGCTTTCTTT
-	-	TRBV2	11	TRBJ1-4	CASSSNEKLFF	TGTGCCAGCAGCAGTAATGAAAAACTGTTTTTT
few	TRBD1	TRBV2	13	TRBJ2-3	CASIGTGGNTQYF	TGTGCCAGCATTGGAACAGGGGGAAATACGCAGTATTTT
-	-	TRBV19	15	TRBJ1-5	CASKRDGPSNQPQHF	TGTGCCAGTAAACGGGACGGACCTAGCAATCAGCCCCAGCATTTT
-	TRBD2	TRBV5-6	16	TRBJ2-5	CASSLVRDYPVETQYF	TGTGCCAGCAGCTTGGTGAGGGACTACCCTGTGGAGACCCAGTACTTC
-	TRBD1	TRBV7-2	14	TRBJ1-2	CASRTTGGGYGYTF	TGTGCCAGCAGGACGACAGGGGGCGGCTATGGCTACACCTTC
-	TRBD2	TRBV29-1	16	TRBJ2-3	CSVEPTSGGHTDTQYF	TGCAGCGTTGAACCGACTAGCGGGGGGCACACAGATACGCAGTATTTT
few	-	TRBV11-1	13	TRBJ2-5	CASSHQGAETQYF	TGTGCCAGCAGCCACCAGGGCGCGGAGACCCAGTACTTC
many	-	TRBV6-1	12	TRBJ2-5	CASSAIQETQYF	TGTGCCAGCAGTGCCATACAAGAGACCCAGTACTTC
-	-	TRBV29-1	13	TRBJ2-1	CSVGPTAYNEQFF	TGCAGCGTTGGTCCGACAGCTTACAATGAGCAGTTCTTC
-	-	TRBV18	15	TRBJ2-1	CASSPPPIEYNEQFF	TGTGCCAGCTCACCACCGCCGATTGAGTACAATGAGCAGTTCTTC